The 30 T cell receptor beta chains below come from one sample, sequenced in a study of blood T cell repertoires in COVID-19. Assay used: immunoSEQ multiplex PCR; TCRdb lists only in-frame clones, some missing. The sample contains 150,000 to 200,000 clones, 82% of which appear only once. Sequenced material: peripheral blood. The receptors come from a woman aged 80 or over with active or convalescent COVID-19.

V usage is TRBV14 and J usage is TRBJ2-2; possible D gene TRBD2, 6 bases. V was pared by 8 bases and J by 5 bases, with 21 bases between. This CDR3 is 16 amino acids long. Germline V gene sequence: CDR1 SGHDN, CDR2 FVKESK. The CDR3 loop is CASAKGRAGLTGELFF. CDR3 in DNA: TGTGCCAGCGCCAAAGGAAGAGCGGGCCTGACCGGGGAGCTGTTTTTT.

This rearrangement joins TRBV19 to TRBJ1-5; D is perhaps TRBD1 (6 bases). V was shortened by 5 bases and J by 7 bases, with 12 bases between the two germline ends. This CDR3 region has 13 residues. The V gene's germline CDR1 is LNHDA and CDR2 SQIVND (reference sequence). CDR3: CASSPDRYQPQHF. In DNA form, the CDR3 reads TGTGCCAGTAGTCCAGACAGGTACCAGCCCCAGCATTTT.

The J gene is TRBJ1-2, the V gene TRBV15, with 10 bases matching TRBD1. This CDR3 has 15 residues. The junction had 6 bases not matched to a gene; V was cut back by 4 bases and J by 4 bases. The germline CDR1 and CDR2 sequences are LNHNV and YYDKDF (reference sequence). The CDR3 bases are TGTGCCACCAGCACATTCAGGACAGGGGGCTATGGCTACACCTTC. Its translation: CATSTFRTGGYGYTF.

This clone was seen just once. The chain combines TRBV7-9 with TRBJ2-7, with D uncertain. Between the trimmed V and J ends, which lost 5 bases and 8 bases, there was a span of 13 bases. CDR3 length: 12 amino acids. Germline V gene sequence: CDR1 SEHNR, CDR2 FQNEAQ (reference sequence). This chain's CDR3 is CASSRDINQQYF. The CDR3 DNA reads TGTGCCAGCAGCCGCGACATTAATCAGCAGTACTTC.

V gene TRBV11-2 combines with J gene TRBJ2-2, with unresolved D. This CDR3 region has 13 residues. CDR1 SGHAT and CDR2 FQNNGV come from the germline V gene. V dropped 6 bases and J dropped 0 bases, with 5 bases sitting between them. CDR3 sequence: CASRHTNTGELFF. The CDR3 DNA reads TGTGCCAGCAGACATACGAACACCGGGGAGCTGTTTTTT.

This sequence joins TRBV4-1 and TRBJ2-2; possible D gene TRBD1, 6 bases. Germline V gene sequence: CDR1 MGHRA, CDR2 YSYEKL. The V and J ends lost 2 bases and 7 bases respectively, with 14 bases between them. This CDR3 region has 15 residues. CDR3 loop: CASSQSGHGYGELFF. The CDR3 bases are TGCGCCAGCAGCCAATCGGGACATGGGTACGGGGAGCTGTTTTTT.

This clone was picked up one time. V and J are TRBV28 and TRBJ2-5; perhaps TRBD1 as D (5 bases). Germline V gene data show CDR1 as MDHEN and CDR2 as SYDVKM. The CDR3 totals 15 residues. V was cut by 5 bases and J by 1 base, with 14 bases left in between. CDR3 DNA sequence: TGTGCCAGCAGTGGGGCAGCAGCCATCCAAGAGACCCAGTACTTC. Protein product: CASSGAAAIQETQYF.

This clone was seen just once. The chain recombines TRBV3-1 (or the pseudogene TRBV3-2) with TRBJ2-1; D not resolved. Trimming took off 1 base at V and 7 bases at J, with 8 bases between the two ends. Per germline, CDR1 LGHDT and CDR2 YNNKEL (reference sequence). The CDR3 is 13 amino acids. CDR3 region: CASSQVLENEQFF. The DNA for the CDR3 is TGTGCCAGCAGCCAAGTACTCGAGAATGAGCAGTTCTTC.

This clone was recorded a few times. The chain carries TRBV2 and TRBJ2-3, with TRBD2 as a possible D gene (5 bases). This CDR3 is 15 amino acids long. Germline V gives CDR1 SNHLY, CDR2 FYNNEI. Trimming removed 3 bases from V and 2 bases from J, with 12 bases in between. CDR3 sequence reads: CASSERARDTDTQYF. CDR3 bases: TGTGCCAGCAGTGAGCGGGCTAGGGACACAGATACGCAGTATTTT.

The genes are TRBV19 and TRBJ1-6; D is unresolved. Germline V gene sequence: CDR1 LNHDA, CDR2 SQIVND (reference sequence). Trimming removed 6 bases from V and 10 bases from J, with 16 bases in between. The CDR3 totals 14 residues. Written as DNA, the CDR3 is TGTGCCAGTAGCACTGGCCAGGTGCGATCACCCCTCCACTTT. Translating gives CASSTGQVRSPLHF.

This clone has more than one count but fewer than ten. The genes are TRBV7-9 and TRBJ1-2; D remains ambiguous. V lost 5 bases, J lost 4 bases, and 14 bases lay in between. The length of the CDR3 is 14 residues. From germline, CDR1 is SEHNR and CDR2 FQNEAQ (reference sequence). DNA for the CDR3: TGTGCCAGCAGCCAGGAGGAGGGCCTCTATGGCTACACCTTC. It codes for CASSQEEGLYGYTF.

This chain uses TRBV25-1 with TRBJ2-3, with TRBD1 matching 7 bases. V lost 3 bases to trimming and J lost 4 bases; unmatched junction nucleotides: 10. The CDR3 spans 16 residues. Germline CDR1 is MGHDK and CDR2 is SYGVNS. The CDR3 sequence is CASSDPTGPGADTQYF. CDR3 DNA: TGTGCCAGCAGTGACCCGACAGGGCCCGGCGCAGATACGCAGTATTTT.

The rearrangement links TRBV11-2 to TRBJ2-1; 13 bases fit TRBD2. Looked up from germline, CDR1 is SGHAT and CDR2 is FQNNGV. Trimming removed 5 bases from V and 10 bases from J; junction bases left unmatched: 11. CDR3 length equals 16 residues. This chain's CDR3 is CASSVSRTSGREEQFF. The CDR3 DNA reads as TGTGCCAGCAGCGTTAGCCGGACTAGCGGGAGAGAAGAGCAGTTCTTC.

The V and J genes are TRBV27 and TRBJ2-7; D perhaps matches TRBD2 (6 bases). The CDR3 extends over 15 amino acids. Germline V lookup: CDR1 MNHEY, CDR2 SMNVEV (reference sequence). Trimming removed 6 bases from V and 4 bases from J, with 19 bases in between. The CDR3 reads CASSRDSRVGYEQYF. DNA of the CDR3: TGTGCCAGCAGCCGGGACTCTCGGGTCGGTTACGAGCAGTACTTC.

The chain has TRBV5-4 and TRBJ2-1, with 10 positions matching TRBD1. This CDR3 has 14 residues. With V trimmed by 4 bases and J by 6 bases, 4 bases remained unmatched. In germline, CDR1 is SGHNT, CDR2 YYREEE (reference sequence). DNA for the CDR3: TGTGCCAGCAGCGGGACAGGGGTTCTCAATGAGCAGTTCTTC. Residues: CASSGTGVLNEQFF.

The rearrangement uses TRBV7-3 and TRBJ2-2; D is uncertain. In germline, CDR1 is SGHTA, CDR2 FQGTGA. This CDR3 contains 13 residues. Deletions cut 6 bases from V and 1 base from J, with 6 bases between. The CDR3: CASSQLNTGELFF. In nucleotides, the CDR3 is TGTGCCAGCAGTCAATTGAACACCGGGGAGCTGTTTTTT.

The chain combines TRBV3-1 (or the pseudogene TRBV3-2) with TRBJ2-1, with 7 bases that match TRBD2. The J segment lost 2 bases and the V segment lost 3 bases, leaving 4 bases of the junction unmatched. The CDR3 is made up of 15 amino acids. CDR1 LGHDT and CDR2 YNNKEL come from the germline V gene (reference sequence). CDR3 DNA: TGTGCCAGCAGCCAGTCTAGCGGCACCTACAATGAGCAGTTCTTC. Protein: CASSQSSGTYNEQFF.

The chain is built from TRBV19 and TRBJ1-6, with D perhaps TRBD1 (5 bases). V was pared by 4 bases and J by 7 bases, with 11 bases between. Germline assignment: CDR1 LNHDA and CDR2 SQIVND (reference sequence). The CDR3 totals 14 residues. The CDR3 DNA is TGTGCCAGTAGTACCCGTGCAGGGAATTCACCCCTCCACTTT. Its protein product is CASSTRAGNSPLHF.

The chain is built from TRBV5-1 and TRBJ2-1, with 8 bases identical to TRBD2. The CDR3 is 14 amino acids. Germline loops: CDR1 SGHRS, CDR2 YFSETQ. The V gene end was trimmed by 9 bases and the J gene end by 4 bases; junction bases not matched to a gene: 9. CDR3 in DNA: TGCGCCACCGGGTCCGGGAGGGGTTACAATGAGCAGTTCTTC. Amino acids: CATGSGRGYNEQFF. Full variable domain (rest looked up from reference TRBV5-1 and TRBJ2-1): KAGVTQTPRYLIKTRGQQVTLSCSPISGHRSVSWYQQTPGQGLQFLFEYFSETQRNKGNFPGRFSGRQFSNSRSEMNVSTLELGDSALYLCATGSGRGYNEQFFGPGTRLTVL.

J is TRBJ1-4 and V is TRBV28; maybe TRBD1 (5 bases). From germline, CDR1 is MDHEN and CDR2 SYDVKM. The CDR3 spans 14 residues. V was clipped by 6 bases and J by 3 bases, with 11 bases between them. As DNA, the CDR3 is TGTGCCAGCAGCCCAGGGTTCCCTAATGAAAAACTGTTTTTT. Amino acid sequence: CASSPGFPNEKLFF.

This CDR3 reads CASSLADSQETQYF. The CDR3 nucleotides read TGTGCCAGCTCACTAGCGGATTCTCAAGAGACCCAGTACTTC. J is TRBJ2-5 and V is TRBV18, with D possibly matching TRBD2 (6 bases). Germline assignment: CDR1 KGHSH and CDR2 LQKENI. Trimming removed 4 bases at V and 2 bases at J, with 11 bases between. The CDR3 covers 14 residues. Full variable domain (remainder filled in from reference TRBV18 and TRBJ2-5): NAGVMQNPRHLVRRRGQEARLRCSPMKGHSHVYWYRQLPEEGLKFMVYLQKENIIDESGMPKERFSAEFPKEGPSILRIQQVVRGDSAAYFCASSLADSQETQYFGPGTRLLVL.

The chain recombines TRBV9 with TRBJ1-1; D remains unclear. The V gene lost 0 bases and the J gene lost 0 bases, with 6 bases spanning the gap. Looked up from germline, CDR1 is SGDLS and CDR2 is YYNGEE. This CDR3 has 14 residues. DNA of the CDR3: TGTGCCAGCAGCGTAGGAGTCATGAACACTGAAGCTTTCTTT. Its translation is CASSVGVMNTEAFF.

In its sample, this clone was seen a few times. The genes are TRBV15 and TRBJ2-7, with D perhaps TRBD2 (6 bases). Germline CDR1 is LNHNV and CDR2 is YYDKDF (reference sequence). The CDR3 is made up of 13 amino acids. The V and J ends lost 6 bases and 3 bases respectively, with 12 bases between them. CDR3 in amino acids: CATRRDLFYEQYF. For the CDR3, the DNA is TGTGCCACCAGGCGGGACTTATTCTACGAGCAGTACTTC.

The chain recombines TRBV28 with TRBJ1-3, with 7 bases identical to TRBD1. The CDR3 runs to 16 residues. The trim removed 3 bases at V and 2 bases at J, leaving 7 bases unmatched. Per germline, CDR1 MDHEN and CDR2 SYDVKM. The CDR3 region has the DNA TGTGCCAGCAGTTTCCCGGCAGGGGGAACTGGAAACACCATATATTTT. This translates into CASSFPAGGTGNTIYF.

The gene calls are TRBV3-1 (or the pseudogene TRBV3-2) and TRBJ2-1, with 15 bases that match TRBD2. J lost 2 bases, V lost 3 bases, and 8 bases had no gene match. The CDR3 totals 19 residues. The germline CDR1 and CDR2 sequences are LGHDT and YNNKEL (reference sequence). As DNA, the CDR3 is TGTGCCAGCAGCCAGCCGGGACTAGCGGGAGGAGGGGCCTACAATGAGCAGTTCTTC. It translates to CASSQPGLAGGGAYNEQFF.

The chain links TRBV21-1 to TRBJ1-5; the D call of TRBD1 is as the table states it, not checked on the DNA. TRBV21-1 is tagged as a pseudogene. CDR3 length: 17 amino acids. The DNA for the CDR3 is TGTGCCAGCAGCAAAGTAAGGAGGGACAGAGACCCCCAGCCCCAGCATTTT. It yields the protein CASSKVRRDRDPQPQHF.

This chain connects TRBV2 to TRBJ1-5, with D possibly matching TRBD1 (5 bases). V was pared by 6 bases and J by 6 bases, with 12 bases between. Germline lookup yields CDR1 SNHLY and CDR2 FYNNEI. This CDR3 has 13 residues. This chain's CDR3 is CASSALQGQPQHF. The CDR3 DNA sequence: TGTGCCAGCAGCGCCCTCCAGGGTCAGCCCCAGCATTTT. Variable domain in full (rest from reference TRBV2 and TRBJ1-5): EPEVTQTPSHQVTQMGQEVILRCVPISNHLYFYWYRQILGQKVEFLVSFYNNEISEKSEIFDDQFSVERPDGSNFTLKIRSTKLEDSAMYFCASSALQGQPQHFGDGTRLSIL.

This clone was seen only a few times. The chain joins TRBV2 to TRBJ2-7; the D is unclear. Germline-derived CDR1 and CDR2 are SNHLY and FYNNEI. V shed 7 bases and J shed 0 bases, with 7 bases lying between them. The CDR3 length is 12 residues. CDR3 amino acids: CASTSLSYEQYF. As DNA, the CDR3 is TGTGCCAGCACGTCCCTCTCCTACGAGCAGTACTTC. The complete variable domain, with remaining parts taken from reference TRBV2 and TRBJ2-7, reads EPEVTQTPSHQVTQMGQEVILRCVPISNHLYFYWYRQILGQKVEFLVSFYNNEISEKSEIFDDQFSVERPDGSNFTLKIRSTKLEDSAMYFCASTSLSYEQYFGPGTRLTVT.

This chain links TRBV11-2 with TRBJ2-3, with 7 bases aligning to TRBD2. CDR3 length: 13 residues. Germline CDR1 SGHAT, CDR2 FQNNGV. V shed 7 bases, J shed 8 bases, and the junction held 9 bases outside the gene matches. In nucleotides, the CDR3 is TGTGCCAGCACCCGCCTGCGGGAGTCTACGCAGTATTTT. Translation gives CASTRLRESTQYF.

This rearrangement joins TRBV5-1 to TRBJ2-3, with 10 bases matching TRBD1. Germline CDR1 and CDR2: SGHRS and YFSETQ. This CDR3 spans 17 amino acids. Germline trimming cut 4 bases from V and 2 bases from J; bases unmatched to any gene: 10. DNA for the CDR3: TGCGCCAGCAGCGAGCCCGACAGGGGGCCTCTCACAGATACGCAGTATTTT. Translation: CASSEPDRGPLTDTQYF. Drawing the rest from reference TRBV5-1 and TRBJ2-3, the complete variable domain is KAGVTQTPRYLIKTRGQQVTLSCSPISGHRSVSWYQQTPGQGLQFLFEYFSETQRNKGNFPGRFSGRQFSNSRSEMNVSTLELGDSALYLCASSEPDRGPLTDTQYFGPGTRLTVL.